Described below is a single T cell receptor beta chain sequence and its context. This specimen comes from a study of blood T cell repertoires in COVID-19. At the level of the study: Samples taken during acute and convalescent COVID-19 were collected in the United States, Italy and Spain.

As originally analysed: Reference gene primer amplification yielded estimated nucleated cell counts. Measured with immunoSEQ multiplex PCR; TCRdb has only the in-frame clones, and not every one. The DNA was the basis for D and trimming; V, J and clone size are from that table. The sample has under 500,000 clones; around 88% are singletons. V was pared by 5 bases and J by 2 bases, with 6 bases of the junction left unmatched. Germline loops: CDR1 MNHEY, CDR2 SVGAGI. This CDR3 has 14 residues. The sequenced material came from peripheral blood. This clonotype was sampled from a woman in her twenties or thirties with acute or convalescent COVID-19. The V gene is TRBV6-5, the J gene TRBJ2-7; 7 nucleotides line up with TRBD1. As DNA, the CDR3 is TGTGCCAGCAGTAGACAGGGCCCCACCTACGAGCAGTACTTC. Its protein is CASSRQGPTYEQYF.